Presented here are 27 T cell receptor beta chains from one specimen sequenced in a study of high-grade serous ovarian cancer treatment subgroups. Tumor samples were obtained before definitive surgery or chemotherapy. TCRdb's copy holds only in-frame clones and misses some; the assay was immunoSEQ multiplex PCR. The sample contains approximately 15,000 clones, almost 75% of which appear only once. Specimen: tumor tissue. These receptors originate from a human donor with high-grade serous ovarian cancer.

This rearrangement joins TRBV18 to TRBJ2-3; 7 bases are a match to TRBD2. Germline V gene data show CDR1 as KGHSH and CDR2 as LQKENI. V was pared by 2 bases and J by 2 bases, with 10 bases of the junction left unmatched. This CDR3 is 17 amino acids long. The CDR3 bases are TGTGCCAGCTCACCAAATCTAGGGAGCGGGACCACAGATACGCAGTATTTT. Its translation is CASSPNLGSGTTDTQYF.

As DNA, the CDR3 is TGTGCCAGCAGCTTCCGGGACGGGGGCACCGGGGAGCTGTTTTTT. Protein product: CASSFRDGGTGELFF. The chain has TRBV7-2 and TRBJ2-2; perhaps TRBD2 as D (6 bases). The CDR3 sequence is 15 residues long. V shed 3 bases and J shed 4 bases, with 12 bases lying between them. The germline V gene has CDR1 SGHTA and CDR2 FQGNSA. The whole variable domain, filled in from reference TRBV7-2 and TRBJ2-2, reads GAGVSQSPSNKVTEKGKDVELRCDPISGHTALYWYRQSLGQGLEFLIYFQGNSAPDKSGLPSDRFSAERTGGSVSTLTIQRTQQEDSAVYLCASSFRDGGTGELFFGEGSRLTVL.

The chain has TRBV29-1 and TRBJ2-1, with 9 positions matching TRBD2. Trimming at V came to 3 bases and at J to 6 bases, leaving 6 bases not matched to a gene. The CDR3 sequence is 14 residues long. In germline, CDR1 is SQVTM, CDR2 ANQGSEA. CDR3 sequence reads: CSVDGRGGLNEQFF. Here the CDR3 DNA reads TGCAGCGTTGATGGGCGGGGGGGTCTCAATGAGCAGTTCTTC.

The J gene is TRBJ1-5, the V gene TRBV7-6, with a weak D call TRBD1 (5 bases). V was trimmed by 1 base and J by 3 bases, leaving 10 bases between them. The CDR3 is 15 amino acids. Germline V gene data show CDR1 as SGHVS and CDR2 as FNYEAQ. DNA for the CDR3: TGTGCCAGCAGCTTAGGGTGGGGGTCCAATCAGCCCCAGCATTTT. It specifies CASSLGWGSNQPQHF.

DNA for the CDR3: TGCGCCAGCAGCCCTAGACTAGCGGGGGGGGAAGAGACCCAGTACTTC. Encoded protein: CASSPRLAGGEETQYF. This sequence joins TRBV4-1 and TRBJ2-5; 14 positions match TRBD2. V lost 4 bases to trimming and J lost 3 bases; unmatched junction nucleotides: 4. This CDR3 comprises 16 residues. Germline V CDR1 and CDR2: MGHRA, YSYEKL.

The table lists this clone with a few counts. The rearrangement links TRBV6-6 to TRBJ1-3; no clear D. V lost 4 bases and J lost 0, with 10 bases in between. Germline CDR1 MNHNY, CDR2 SVGAGI (reference sequence). The CDR3 spans 15 residues. In DNA, the CDR3 is TGTGCCAGCAGTTCCGCAGGCATCTCTGGAAACACCATATATTTT. Its protein product is CASSSAGISGNTIYF.

The chain employs TRBV21-1 and TRBJ1-6; the table's D gene call, TRBD1, was not cross checked with the DNA. TRBV21-1 is a recognized pseudogene. The CDR3 runs 17 residues. For the CDR3, the DNA is TGTGCCAGCATCAACCGCCGGGACAGGGAAACGCATTCACCCCTCCACTTT. It translates to CASINRRDRETHSPLHF.

The chain uses TRBV21-1 and TRBJ1-1; the D segment call TRBD1 is taken from the table without a DNA check. TRBV21-1 is a pseudogene segment. The CDR3 length is 14 residues. In DNA form, the CDR3 reads TGTGCCAGCACCGCTGGCCAGGGGGATATTGAAGCTTTCTTT. It is translated as CASTAGQGDIEAFF.

The chain is built from TRBV7-3 and TRBJ2-5; D might be TRBD2 (6 bases). The CDR3 consists of 14 residues. V was shortened by 6 bases and J by 2 bases, with 13 bases between the two germline ends. Germline-derived CDR1 and CDR2 are SGHTA and FQGTGA. The CDR3 here is CASSSHGGQETQYF. The CDR3 bases are TGTGCCAGCAGTTCTCATGGGGGGCAAGAGACCCAGTACTTC.

This chain connects TRBV5-1 to TRBJ2-3; D gene unclear. The CDR3 is 14 amino acids. Deletions cut 0 bases from V and 12 bases from J, with 17 bases between. CDR1 and CDR2 from the germline V gene are SGHRS and YFSETQ. The CDR3 bases are TGCGCCAGCAGCTTGGGGCTTGGCCCTATGTCACAGTATTTT. It encodes CASSLGLGPMSQYF.

V and J are TRBV11-1 and TRBJ2-7; TRBD1 matches at 10 bases. CDR1 is SGHAT, CDR2 FQDESV, per germline (reference sequence). This CDR3 contains 14 residues. Trimming at V came to 2 bases and at J to 7 bases, leaving 5 bases not matched to a gene. The CDR3, as DNA: TGTGCCAGCAGCTTATCCGGGACAGGGGTAGAGCAGTACTTC. This translates into CASSLSGTGVEQYF. The whole variable domain, filled in from reference TRBV11-1 and TRBJ2-7, reads EAEVAQSPRYKITEKSQAVAFWCDPISGHATLYWYRQILGQGPELLVQFQDESVVDDSQLPKDRFSAERLKGVDSTLKIQPAELGDSAMYLCASSLSGTGVEQYFGPGTRLTVT.

The gene calls are TRBV4-2 and TRBJ1-1; unclear D gene. The V end was cut by 3 bases, the J end by 4 bases, with 12 bases between. Looked up from germline, CDR1 is LGHNA and CDR2 is YNFKEQ. This CDR3 has 14 residues. The CDR3 loop reads CASSHQEAVTEAFF. Here the CDR3 DNA reads TGTGCCAGCAGCCACCAAGAGGCGGTCACTGAAGCTTTCTTT.

In this sample, this clone turned up once. CDR3 nucleotides: TGCAGCGTTGTAGGGGTCCTGGGGCAGCCCCAGCATTTT. This codes for CSVVGVLGQPQHF. This sequence joins TRBV29-1 and TRBJ1-5; D is possibly TRBD1 (5 bases). Germline loops: CDR1 SQVTM, CDR2 ANQGSEA. V was pared by 4 bases and J by 7 bases, with 14 bases between. This CDR3 is 13 amino acids long. Together with reference TRBV29-1 and TRBJ1-5, the CDR3 gives the full variable domain: SAVISQKPSRDICQRGTSLTIQCQVDSQVTMMFWYRQQPGQSLTLIATANQGSEATYESGFVIDKFPISRPNLTFSTLTVSNMSPEDSSIYLCSVVGVLGQPQHFGDGTRLSIL.

This clone qualifies as medium-sized (0.01 to 0.1%). Distinct nucleotide sequences in the sample also encode this CDR3. The chain links TRBV5-1 to TRBJ1-5, with D possibly TRBD1 on 5 matching bases. CDR3 size: 15 residues. V was clipped by 0 bases and J by 7 bases, with 14 bases between them. Germline V CDR1 and CDR2: SGHRS, YFSETQ. The CDR3: CASSLGDLPGQPQHF. In DNA, the CDR3 is TGCGCCAGCAGCTTGGGCGACCTCCCAGGGCAGCCCCAGCATTTT.

The rearrangement uses TRBV5-1 and TRBJ2-3; 11 bases agree with TRBD2. The CDR3 has 15 residues. Per the germline V gene, CDR1 is SGHRS and CDR2 is YFSETQ. The junction had 5 bases not matched to a gene; V was cut back by 4 bases and J by 4 bases. The DNA of the CDR3 is TGCGCCAGCAGCCCGTTAGCGGGGGGGCCAGATACGCAGTATTTT. Its protein product is CASSPLAGGPDTQYF.

The chain links TRBV19 to TRBJ1-5; maybe TRBD1 (5 bases). The CDR3 spans 17 residues. Germline V gene lookup returns CDR1 LNHDA and CDR2 SQIVND (reference sequence). V lost 2 bases and J 0 bases, leaving 14 bases between the germline ends. The CDR3 DNA sequence: TGTGCCAGTAGTATAAGTAGGGGATCGTTTAGCAATCAGCCCCAGCATTTT. It encodes CASSISRGSFSNQPQHF.

The chain recombines TRBV4-3 with TRBJ2-5; D call uncertain. Trimming left V 0 bases short and J 4 bases short, with 12 bases between. CDR1 LGHNA and CDR2 YSLEER come from the germline V gene. There are 15 residues in the CDR3. The CDR3 here is CASSQDPAAPETQYF. CDR3 in DNA: TGCGCCAGCAGCCAAGATCCCGCGGCGCCAGAGACCCAGTACTTC.

This chain joins TRBV6-1 and TRBJ2-3; possibly TRBD1 for D (5 bases). Germline assignment: CDR1 MNHNS and CDR2 SASEGT. The ends were cut back, 8 bases at V and 4 bases at J, with 19 bases in the middle. The CDR3 is made up of 15 amino acids. This chain's CDR3 is CASGLSQGSADTQYF. The CDR3 nucleotides are TGTGCCAGCGGCCTGAGCCAGGGTTCCGCAGATACGCAGTATTTT.

The V gene is TRBV5-1, the J gene TRBJ2-7; TRBD1 matches at 9 bases. The J segment lost 5 bases and the V segment lost 1 base, leaving 10 bases of the junction unmatched. Per germline, CDR1 SGHRS and CDR2 YFSETQ. CDR3 size: 16 residues. CDR3 sequence (DNA): TGCGCCAGCAGCTTGCGTCCCCGGGACAGGGTCAACGAGCAGTACTTC. This translates into CASSLRPRDRVNEQYF.

The V gene is TRBV7-2, the J gene TRBJ1-6; tentative D call: TRBD1 (5 bases). The CDR3 contains 14 residues. Trimming stripped 6 bases from V and 4 bases from J, with 10 bases between. Per germline, CDR1 SGHTA and CDR2 FQGNSA. CDR3 protein: CASSKEGYNSPLHF. The CDR3, as DNA: TGTGCCAGCAGTAAGGAGGGGTATAATTCACCCCTCCACTTT.

Only a few counts were recorded for this clone. The chain is built from TRBV2 and TRBJ1-1; D not certain. Deletions cut 0 bases from V and 5 bases from J, with 13 bases between. Germline V lookup: CDR1 SNHLY, CDR2 FYNNEI. The CDR3 spans 15 residues. The CDR3 DNA follows: TGTGCCAGCAGTGAAGCGCTTAGCGGGGATACTGAAGCTTTCTTT. It yields the protein CASSEALSGDTEAFF.

The V and J genes are TRBV19 and TRBJ1-2; D is unresolved. Trimming shortened V by 5 bases and J by 8 bases, and 15 bases separated the two germline ends. The CDR3 length is 13 residues. Germline CDR1 reads LNHDA; CDR2 reads SQIVND (reference sequence). CDR3 DNA: TGTGCCAGTAGTTCCTCTGGAGTAAGCGGCTACACCTTC. It is translated as CASSSSGVSGYTF.

This chain connects TRBV7-3 to TRBJ2-1; 9 bases map to TRBD2. Per germline, CDR1 SGHTA and CDR2 FQGTGA. V shed 9 bases, J shed 4 bases, and the junction held 4 bases outside the gene matches. There are 13 residues in the CDR3. For the CDR3, the DNA is TGTGCCAGTAGCGGGGGACGGTACAATGAGCAGTTCTTC. Translated, it gives CASSGGRYNEQFF.

The chain employs TRBV4-3 and TRBJ2-1, with a tentative D call TRBD1 (5 bases). Germline lookup yields CDR1 LGHNA and CDR2 YSLEER. This CDR3 has 11 amino acids. V lost 11 bases to trimming and J lost 4 bases, with 9 bases between them. The CDR3 spells CASKGYNEQFF. CDR3 in DNA: TGCGCCTCTAAGGGGTACAATGAGCAGTTCTTC.

In this sample, this clone turned up a few times. The J gene is TRBJ1-6, the V gene TRBV7-2; 10 bases match TRBD1. CDR3 length equals 15 residues. Germline values: CDR1 SGHTA, CDR2 FQGNSA. Trimming removed 0 bases from V and 9 bases from J; junction bases left unmatched: 2. As DNA, the CDR3 is TGTGCCAGCAGCTTAGCCGGGACAGGGGCTTCACCCCTCCACTTT. Residues: CASSLAGTGASPLHF.

The J gene is TRBJ2-1, the V gene TRBV2, with D maybe TRBD1 (6 bases). Germline lookup yields CDR1 SNHLY and CDR2 FYNNEI. The CDR3 runs to 15 residues. Trimming removed 10 bases at V and 4 bases at J, with 20 bases between. The CDR3 sequence: CAIDATGRAYNEQFF. The CDR3 nucleotides are TGTGCCATCGACGCTACAGGGCGGGCTTACAATGAGCAGTTCTTC.

The gene calls are TRBV4-1 and TRBJ2-5; 8 positions match TRBD1. The J call could be wrong; TRBJ2-7 is a better fit for the DNA end. The CDR3 is 15 amino acids. Germline CDR1 and CDR2: MGHRA and YSYEKL. The CDR3 DNA follows: TGCGCCAGCAGCCAAGACAGGGGGCTGGGCTACGAGCAGTACTTC. Translated: CASSQDRGLGYEQYF.